Listed below are T cell receptor beta chains from one sample, sequenced in a study of shared clonotypes between healthy human individuals. Here immunoSEQ multiplex PCR was the method, and the copy in TCRdb shows in-frame clones only, minus some. This table has about half a million clones, 75% to 80% appearing once. Material: PBMCs. Source of these receptors: a woman aged 40 to 55 in good health. Some clones in this sample may be carry-over from other donors' samples. The CDR3 runs from the conserved cysteine through the conserved F or W. Each record gives: V gene, J gene, clone size, D gene, CDR3 protein, CDR3 DNA. The D gene is left open where the match is weak. Only some rows state a clone size, as once, few, many or a class for expanded clones.

TRBV2,TRBJ1-2,NA,NA,CASSERTNYGYTF,TGTGCCAGCAGTGAACGCACAAACTATGGCTACACCTTC
TRBV29-1,TRBJ2-7,NA,TRBD2,CSVALAGGGEQYF,TGCAGCGTAGCTCTAGCGGGAGGGGGCGAGCAGTACTTC
TRBV5-1,TRBJ2-2,NA,TRBD2,CASSLGLAGVDGELFF,TGCGCCAGCAGCCTGGGACTAGCGGGAGTTGACGGGGAGCTGTTTTTT
TRBV7-9,TRBJ1-4,NA,NA,CASSLAGNEKLFF,TGTGCCAGCAGCTTAGCAGGGAATGAAAAACTGTTTTTT
TRBV19,TRBJ2-6,NA,NA,CASSSLSGANVLTF,TGTGCCAGTTCTTCCCTCTCTGGGGCCAACGTCCTGACTTTC
TRBV6-5,TRBJ2-1,NA,NA,CASSYSRGDNEQFF,TGTGCCAGCAGTTACTCACGGGGAGACAATGAGCAGTTCTTC
TRBV6-1,TRBJ1-5,NA,NA,CASSAYSNQPQHF,TGTGCCAGCAGTGCGTATAGCAATCAGCCCCAGCATTTT
TRBV2,TRBJ2-1,NA,TRBD1,CASSGDRGLDEQFF,TGTGCCAGCAGTGGGGACAGGGGGCTGGATGAGCAGTTCTTC
TRBV25-1,TRBJ2-1,NA,NA,CASSESRGRKGEQFF,TGTGCCAGCAGTGAATCCCGGGGCAGAAAGGGGGAGCAGTTCTTC
TRBV28,TRBJ2-7,NA,NA,CASSSHTGSEQYF,TGTGCCAGCAGTTCACATACAGGATCCGAGCAGTACTTC
TRBV11-2,TRBJ2-1,NA,NA,CASSSKGPYSEQFF,TGTGCCAGCAGCTCCAAGGGGCCCTACAGTGAGCAGTTCTTC
TRBV5-1,TRBJ2-3,NA,TRBD1,CASSLDRGSTDTQYF,TGCGCCAGCAGCTTGGACAGGGGGAGCACAGATACGCAGTATTTT
TRBV2,TRBJ2-5,NA,NA,CASSELGQETQYF,TGTGCCAGCAGTGAATTAGGACAAGAGACCCAGTACTTC
TRBV9,TRBJ2-1,NA,NA,CASSVQNRHEQFF,TGTGCCAGCAGCGTCCAGAATCGCCATGAGCAGTTCTTC
TRBV7-6,TRBJ2-3,NA,NA,CASSPLATKRGDTQYF,TGTGCCAGCAGCCCCCTAGCGACAAAAAGGGGGGATACGCAGTATTTT
TRBV11-3,TRBJ1-1,NA,NA,CASSYGVNTEAFF,TGTGCCAGCAGCTATGGAGTGAACACTGAAGCTTTCTTT
TRBV6-5,TRBJ2-1,few,NA,CASRATPAQRNEQFF,TGTGCCAGCAGAGCTACGCCAGCCCAAAGGAATGAGCAGTTCTTC
TRBV28,TRBJ1-2,NA,TRBD1,CASSNRQGSGYTF,TGTGCCAGCAGTAACCGACAGGGGTCCGGCTACACCTTC
TRBV19,TRBJ2-2,NA,NA,CASSIGGAPGELFF,TGTGCCAGTAGTATAGGGGGAGCCCCCGGGGAGCTGTTTTTT
TRBV6-1,TRBJ2-2,NA,NA,CASRGSGNTGELFF,TGTGCCAGCAGGGGTAGCGGAAACACCGGGGAGCTGTTTTTT
TRBV7-2,TRBJ1-2,NA,NA,CASSPWADTGYTF,TGTGCCAGCAGCCCCTGGGCGGACACTGGCTACACCTTC
TRBV6-4,TRBJ2-1,NA,NA,CASSDEAAPYSGEQFF,TGTGCCAGCAGTGACGAAGCCGCCCCATACAGCGGTGAGCAGTTCTTC
TRBV28,TRBJ1-1,few,TRBD1,CASSPRRQGRNTEAFF,TGTGCCAGCAGTCCCCGCCGACAGGGGCGGAACACTGAAGCTTTCTTT
TRBV25-1,TRBJ1-4,NA,TRBD1,CASSGGQATNEKLFF,TGTGCCAGCAGTGGCGGACAGGCAACTAATGAAAAACTGTTTTTT
TRBV28,TRBJ1-5,once,TRBD1,CASSVQGAQPQHF,TGTGCCAGCAGCGTACAGGGGGCCCAGCCCCAGCATTTT
TRBV7-8,TRBJ1-3,NA,NA,CASSLRLRNTIYF,TGTGCCAGCAGCTTACGGCTCCGAAACACCATATATTTT
TRBV30,TRBJ1-4,NA,NA,CAWSLQTGRNEKLFF,TGTGCCTGGAGTCTCCAGACAGGCCGGAATGAAAAACTGTTTTTT
TRBV6-1,TRBJ1-1,NA,NA,CASSPDRFTEAFF,TGTGCCAGCAGTCCGGACAGATTCACTGAAGCTTTCTTT
TRBV10-3,TRBJ2-2,once,TRBD1,CAIRGQGANGELFF,TGTGCCATCAGGGGACAGGGGGCAAACGGGGAGCTGTTTTTT
TRBV5-6,TRBJ1-2,NA,NA,CASSQVWGGDGYTF,TGTGCCAGCAGCCAGGTTTGGGGAGGGGATGGCTACACCTTC
TRBV29-1,TRBJ2-7,many,TRBD1,CSALRGTALDEQYF,TGCAGCGCCCTGAGGGGGACAGCCTTGGACGAGCAGTACTTC
TRBV5-1,TRBJ1-4,NA,TRBD1,CASSLEGTGGEKLFF,TGCGCCAGCAGCTTGGAAGGGACAGGAGGTGAAAAACTGTTTTTT
TRBV10-3,TRBJ2-3,once,NA,CAISERNTDTQYF,TGTGCCATCAGTGAGAGGAACACAGATACGCAGTATTTT
TRBV9,TRBJ1-1,NA,NA,CASNPGGPWDTEAFF,TGTGCCAGCAACCCTGGGGGGCCATGGGATACAGAAGCTTTCTTT
TRBV7-2,TRBJ2-7,NA,TRBD2,CASSLVISPSGSSYEQYF,TGTGCCAGCAGCTTAGTAATTTCGCCTAGCGGGAGCTCCTACGAGCAGTACTTC
TRBV5-4,TRBJ2-3,NA,TRBD2,CASSLAIAGLVSDTQYF,TGTGCCAGCAGCTTGGCGATCGCGGGACTAGTTTCGGATACGCAGTATTTT
TRBV5-1,TRBJ2-1,NA,NA,CASSLTLANDEQFF,TGCGCCAGCAGCTTAACTCTAGCGAACGATGAGCAGTTCTTC
TRBV28,TRBJ2-5,NA,TRBD1,CASSAPGHRGQETQYF,TGTGCCAGCAGTGCGCCGGGTCACAGGGGCCAAGAGACCCAGTACTTC
TRBV7-3,TRBJ2-5,NA,NA,CASSPIGGQETQYF,TGTGCCAGCAGCCCGATCGGGGGCCAAGAGACCCAGTACTTC
TRBV7-2,TRBJ1-4,NA,NA,CASSFARSEKLFF,TGTGCCAGCAGCTTCGCACGCAGTGAAAAACTGTTTTTT
TRBV20-1,TRBJ2-3,NA,NA,CSASGGDTQYF,TGCAGTGCTAGCGGAGGGGATACGCAGTATTTT